This TCR beta chain stems from a study of shared clonotypes between healthy human individuals. Study-level points and caveats: A handful of donors showed sharing of roughly 5% of naive CD4 clonotypes.

Sequenced by immunoSEQ multiplex PCR; TCRdb stores in-frame clones only, minus some. The sample lists 900,000 to 1,200,000 clones, about 80% seen once, with roughly 0.57% in the top ten. Notes on this clone: The antigen is undetermined.

The sequencing input was memory CD4+ T cells from PBMCs. Subset of the sample: CD45RA-negative fraction. This TCR was sampled from a man aged 18-30 years in good health. Some clones in this sample may be carry-over from other donors' samples.

CDR3 in amino acids: CASSLDGTEAFF. CDR3 nucleotides: TGTGCCAGCAGCTTGGACGGCACTGAAGCTTTCTTT. The chain couples TRBV7-3 to TRBJ1-1; no reliable D call. V shed 3 bases and J shed 4 bases, with 6 bases lying between them. CDR1 SGHTA and CDR2 FQGTGA come from the germline V gene. CDR3 length: 12 amino acids.